Here is one T cell receptor beta chain with its context. With 3 bases removed from V and 2 bases from J, the gap between germline ends came to 11 bases. Germline CDR1 is GTSNPN and CDR2 is SVGIG (reference sequence). The CDR3 extends over 13 amino acids. The sample is drawn from a study of early T cells in non-severe SARS-CoV-2 infection. One entry per CDR3 protein results from TCRdb running MiXCR on the 5' RACE reads. The repertoire includes tens of thousands of distinct CDR3 sequences, 13% to 15% of them detected once, and approximately 3.8% sits in the top ten. This TCR derives from an adult who was a healthcare worker with PCR-confirmed SARS-CoV-2 infection or an uninfected control (not recorded which). Specimen: whole blood, collected at baseline. The chain employs TRBV30 and TRBJ2-7; perhaps D is TRBD1 or TRBD2 (5 bases each). The CDR3 coding sequence is TGTGCCTGGAGCCTGACGGGGCCCTACGAGCAGTACTTC. Encoded protein: CAWSLTGPYEQYF.